These 7 T cell receptor beta chains originate from one sample sequenced in a study of T cells in Graves' hyperthyroidism and ophthalmopathy. Amplification of TCR beta CDR3 regions was performed using RNA transcripts as template. The HTBI primer set drove a first-round RT-PCR of the TCR CDR3. TCRdb reprocessed the multiplex PCR reads with MiXCR, giving one entry per CDR3 protein. The data contain under 550,000 distinct CDR3 sequences, roughly an eighth of them singletons. Sequencing used blood. These receptors all stem from a woman aged 18 to 35 with Graves' hyperthyroidism.

This clonotype was seen ten or more times. This chain links TRBV27 with TRBJ2-1, with no clear D. The germline V gene encodes CDR1 MNHEY and CDR2 SMNVEV (reference sequence). This CDR3 comprises 11 residues. Trimming removed 6 bases at V and 4 bases at J, with 4 bases between. The CDR3 region is CASRQYNEQFF. The DNA for the CDR3 is TGTGCCAGCAGACAATACAATGAGCAGTTCTTC.

This clonotype was counted many times. This chain uses TRBV12-3 or TRBV12-4 with TRBJ2-7; D uncertain. The CDR3 runs to 13 residues. The V end was cut by 6 bases, the J end by 4 bases, with 13 bases between. CDR3 in amino acids: CASSESGRYEQYF. The CDR3 region has the DNA TGTGCCAGCAGCGAATCCGGGCGATACGAGCAGTACTTC.

The chain recombines TRBV12-3 or TRBV12-4 with TRBJ2-1; TRBD2 matches at 7 bases. V dropped 4 bases and J dropped 3; count of bases not matched to a gene: 15. The CDR3 is 18 residues long. The CDR3 DNA reads as TGTGCCAGCAGTTCTGGCCCCCCTGGCGGGAGTCTCTACAATGAGCAGTTCTTC. Translating it yields CASSSGPPGGSLYNEQFF.

The V and J genes are TRBV11-2 and TRBJ2-1, with a weak D call TRBD2 (5 bases). Deletions cut 3 bases from V and 5 bases from J, with 17 bases between. Germline V lookup: CDR1 SGHAT, CDR2 FQNNGV. The CDR3 sequence is 16 residues long. The chain's CDR3 is CASSFSVPSGNNEQFF. The DNA of the CDR3 is TGTGCCAGCAGCTTTAGCGTACCCTCAGGAAACAATGAGCAGTTCTTC. The full variable domain, rest sourced from reference TRBV11-2 and TRBJ2-1, is EAGVAQSPRYKIIEKRQSVAFWCNPISGHATLYWYQQILGQGPKLLIQFQNNGVVDDSQLPKDRFSAERLKGVDSTLKIQPAKLEDSAVYLCASSFSVPSGNNEQFFGPGTRLTVL.

J is TRBJ1-4 and V is TRBV6-1; D unclear. CDR1 and CDR2 from the germline V gene are MNHNS and SASEGT. The CDR3 loop spans 15 amino acids. V lost 6 bases and J 12 bases, leaving 23 bases between the germline ends. The CDR3 spells CASSDKPGLYQELFF. The DNA for the CDR3 is TGTGCCAGCAGCGACAAACCTGGCCTTTACCAGGAACTGTTTTTT.

Many counts were recorded for this clonotype. V and J are TRBV10-2 and TRBJ2-7; perhaps TRBD2 as D (6 bases). The CDR3 has 13 amino acids. Looked up from germline, CDR1 is WSHSY and CDR2 is SAAADI. Deletions cut 10 bases from V and 0 bases from J, with 13 bases between. The CDR3 DNA sequence: TGCGCCACCAACCGGGGGAGCTCCTACGAGCAGTACTTC. Its protein is CATNRGSSYEQYF.

This clonotype was seen many times. This chain connects TRBV18 to TRBJ1-4; D ambiguous. CDR3 size: 13 residues. Between the trimmed V and J ends, which lost 3 bases and 4 bases, there was a span of 6 bases. Germline CDR1 KGHSH, CDR2 LQKENI. The CDR3 coding sequence is TGTGCCAGCTCACCCAGCTATAATGAAAAACTGTTTTTT. Its translation: CASSPSYNEKLFF.